The TCR beta chain described here comes from a study of CD8+ T cells in alopecia areata. Broader study findings: Greater clonality was observed in lesional scalp samples, especially alopecia totalis/universalis, versus normal scalp.

Comment on this clone: Its antigen is unidentified.

Extracted RNA was reverse transcribed, and the resulting cDNA served as sequencing template. The repertoire was sequenced with immunoSEQ multiplex PCR; TCRdb's copy has only in-frame clones and lacks some. Of 25,000 to 40,000 clones listed, roughly 80% were seen once; the top ten hold about a fifth. Trimming cost V 2 bases and J 5 bases; bases outside gene matches: 11. CDR1 and CDR2 from the germline V gene are MGHRA and YSYEKL. The CDR3 loop spans 18 amino acids. The sequence came from a human donor with alopecia areata. V gene TRBV4-1 combines with J gene TRBJ2-1; the match to TRBD2 covers 11 bases. Source material: NKG2D-low CD8+ T cells sorted from blood. Here the CDR3 reads CASSQTLPSGRIDNEQFF. In DNA, the CDR3 is TGCGCCAGCAGCCAAACTCTGCCTAGCGGGAGGATTGACAATGAGCAGTTCTTC.